Following are 21 T cell receptor beta chains from one sample sequenced in a study of blood T cell repertoires in COVID-19. This table comes from immunoSEQ multiplex PCR, and its TCRdb copy is limited to in-frame clones, with some not included. The sample lists approximately 470,000 clones, roughly 88% occurring once. Sequenced: peripheral blood. The source of these receptors is a human donor in a cohort sampled during active COVID-19.

This chain connects TRBV5-1 to TRBJ2-7, with D possibly being TRBD2 (5 bases). The CDR3 length is 15 residues. In germline, CDR1 is SGHRS, CDR2 YFSETQ. V was cut by 2 bases and J by 0 bases, with 12 bases left in between. The CDR3 spells CASSFDGLSSYEQYF. For the CDR3, the DNA is TGCGCCAGCAGCTTTGATGGACTTAGCTCCTACGAGCAGTACTTC. The full variable domain, completed using reference TRBV5-1 and TRBJ2-7, is KAGVTQTPRYLIKTRGQQVTLSCSPISGHRSVSWYQQTPGQGLQFLFEYFSETQRNKGNFPGRFSGRQFSNSRSEMNVSTLELGDSALYLCASSFDGLSSYEQYFGPGTRLTVT.

The chain carries TRBV7-6 and TRBJ2-1; 11 bases line up with TRBD2. The V gene end was trimmed by 5 bases and the J gene end by 0 bases; junction bases not matched to a gene: 12. Germline V gene data show CDR1 as SGHVS and CDR2 as FNYEAQ. The CDR3 spans 19 residues. This CDR3 is CASSRYSGRGDFSYNEQFF. The CDR3 coding sequence is TGTGCCAGCAGCCGATATAGCGGGAGGGGGGATTTCTCCTACAATGAGCAGTTCTTC.

This rearrangement joins TRBV18 to TRBJ2-1; weak D call: TRBD1 (5 bases). Germline CDR1 reads KGHSH; CDR2 reads LQKENI. This CDR3 is built from 14 residues. Deletions cut 3 bases from V and 0 bases from J, with 6 bases between. The CDR3 loop is CASSPQGSYNEQFF. DNA of the CDR3: TGTGCCAGCTCACCCCAGGGCTCCTACAATGAGCAGTTCTTC.

This clone was seen a few times. As DNA, the CDR3 is TGTGCCAGCAGCCGCCTAGGGACTAGCGGCTACGAGCAGTACTTC. Amino acid sequence: CASSRLGTSGYEQYF. This chain uses TRBV4-2 with TRBJ2-7; TRBD2 matches at 11 bases. The CDR3 runs 15 residues. V lost 4 bases to trimming and J lost 3 bases; unmatched junction nucleotides: 5. The germline CDR1 and CDR2 sequences are LGHNA and YNFKEQ.

This chain joins TRBV30 and TRBJ1-2; 7 nucleotides align to TRBD1. The CDR3 runs to 15 residues. The V gene's germline CDR1 is GTSNPN and CDR2 SVGIG (reference sequence). The V segment lost 2 bases and the J segment 8 bases; nucleotides outside the gene matches: 14. CDR3 amino acids: CAWSPSLLQGDGYTF. In DNA form, the CDR3 reads TGTGCCTGGAGTCCATCCCTACTCCAGGGGGACGGCTACACCTTC.

The genes are TRBV4-1 and TRBJ1-2; TRBD1 agrees at 8 bases. This CDR3 has 15 amino acids. The germline V gene has CDR1 MGHRA and CDR2 YSYEKL. The V gene end was trimmed by 0 bases and the J gene end by 5 bases; junction bases not matched to a gene: 5. The CDR3 is CASSQDSGTGYGYTF. CDR3 sequence (DNA): TGCGCCAGCAGCCAAGACTCCGGGACAGGTTATGGCTACACCTTC.

The V call is TRBV6-5, the J call TRBJ2-3; TRBD1 matches 11 bases. There are 16 residues in the CDR3. CDR1 and CDR2 (germline): MNHEY, SVGAGI. J lost 2 bases, V lost 4 bases, and 5 bases had no gene match. CDR3 sequence (DNA): TGTGCCAGCAGTTCGGACAGGGGGCGCAACACAGATACGCAGTATTTT. This sequence encodes CASSSDRGRNTDTQYF.

The DNA of the CDR3 is TGTGCCAGTAGTATAGGTGCCAGGGCCTACGAGCAGTACTTC. This translates into CASSIGARAYEQYF. The chain employs TRBV19 and TRBJ2-7, with D possibly TRBD1 on 5 matching bases. The ends were cut back, 1 base at V and 2 bases at J, with 9 bases in the middle. Germline CDR1 reads LNHDA; CDR2 reads SQIVND (reference sequence). The CDR3 totals 14 residues.

The rearrangement uses TRBV7-2 and TRBJ2-3, with D maybe TRBD2 (5 bases). The V end was cut by 1 base, the J end by 2 bases, with 10 bases between. Germline V gene data show CDR1 as SGHTA and CDR2 as FQGNSA. The CDR3 has 15 amino acids. This chain's CDR3 is CASSLGTHSTDTQYF. The CDR3 nucleotides are TGTGCCAGCAGCTTAGGGACTCATTCCACAGATACGCAGTATTTT.

The CDR3 nucleotides read TGTGCCAGCAGGAGAGCCGGCGGCGGGAGTTTTGAGACCCAGTACTTC. Its translation is CASRRAGGGSFETQYF. J is TRBJ2-5 and V is TRBV27; 7 positions match TRBD2. The germline V gene has CDR1 MNHEY and CDR2 SMNVEV (reference sequence). The junction had 15 bases not matched to a gene; V was cut back by 6 bases and J by 5 bases. The CDR3 has 16 residues.

This sequence joins TRBV30 and TRBJ1-1, with 8 positions matching TRBD1. The trim removed 3 bases at V and 11 bases at J, leaving 14 bases unmatched. This CDR3 comprises 14 residues. Germline CDR1 is GTSNPN and CDR2 is SVGIG (reference sequence). CDR3 bases: TGTGCCTGGAGACCCCCAGGACAGGGAATAAATGCTTTCTTT. It codes for CAWRPPGQGINAFF.

The chain employs TRBV3-1 (or the pseudogene TRBV3-2) and TRBJ2-1, with 8 bases that match TRBD1. Trimming took 1 base from V and 3 from J; bases not matched to a gene: 5. CDR1 is LGHDT, CDR2 YNNKEL, per germline (reference sequence). CDR3 length: 16 residues. CDR3 region: CASSQASGQDYNEQFF. The CDR3 DNA sequence: TGTGCCAGCAGCCAAGCCTCGGGACAGGACTACAATGAGCAGTTCTTC.

V gene TRBV28 combines with J gene TRBJ2-2; TRBD2 is a possible D gene (6 bases). The CDR3 is 15 residues long. Trimming removed 3 bases from V and 0 bases from J, with 8 bases in between. CDR1 is MDHEN, CDR2 SYDVKM, per germline. The CDR3 nucleotides read TGTGCCAGCAGTTTGTGGGACTCGAACACCGGGGAGCTGTTTTTT. Its translation is CASSLWDSNTGELFF.

The chain carries TRBV6-5 and TRBJ1-1; weak D call: TRBD1 (6 bases). The CDR3 length is 14 residues. V was shortened by 6 bases and J by 0 bases, with 11 bases between the two germline ends. Per germline, CDR1 MNHEY and CDR2 SVGAGI. The CDR3 DNA is TGTGCCAGCAGGAGTACAGGGTTGAACACTGAAGCTTTCTTT. This translates into CASRSTGLNTEAFF.

V is TRBV19 and J is TRBJ1-1, with 11 bases that match TRBD1. The CDR3 runs to 17 residues. With 6 bases clipped from V and 5 bases from J, the junction kept 14 bases outside the gene matches. Germline-derived CDR1 and CDR2 are LNHDA and SQIVND (reference sequence). In nucleotides, the CDR3 is TGTGCCAGTAGAAAGTATCCAAGGGGACAGGGGGATACTGAAGCTTTCTTT. Translated: CASRKYPRGQGDTEAFF.

This clone was recorded once. This chain links TRBV7-9 with TRBJ2-7, with D hard to call. V gave up 3 bases and J gave up 3 bases, with 6 bases separating them. The CDR3 totals 12 residues. Per germline, CDR1 SEHNR and CDR2 FQNEAQ (reference sequence). The CDR3 here is CASSFGNYEQYF. The CDR3 DNA reads TGTGCCAGCAGCTTCGGTAACTACGAGCAGTACTTC. Looking up the rest from reference TRBV7-9 and TRBJ2-7 gives the full variable domain: DTGVSQNPRHKITKRGQNVTFRCDPISEHNRLYWYRQTLGQGPEFLTYFQNEAQLEKSRLLSDRFSAERPKGSFSTLEIQRTEQGDSAMYLCASSFGNYEQYFGPGTRLTVT.

The V gene is TRBV15, the J gene TRBJ2-7; 8 bases agree with TRBD1. The CDR3 length is 17 residues. The trim removed 1 base at V and 0 bases at J, leaving 8 bases unmatched. Germline loops: CDR1 LNHNV, CDR2 YYDKDF (reference sequence). This CDR3 reads CATSRVSGTGSSYEQYF. CDR3 coding DNA: TGTGCCACCAGCAGAGTTTCCGGGACAGGTAGCTCCTACGAGCAGTACTTC.

The CDR3 sequence: CASSSLMGTVETQYF. CDR3 bases: TGCGCCAGCAGCTCTCTGATGGGGACTGTGGAGACCCAGTACTTC. The gene calls are TRBV5-1 and TRBJ2-5; possibly TRBD2 for D (6 bases). CDR3 length: 15 amino acids. Germline CDR1 SGHRS, CDR2 YFSETQ. V dropped 3 bases and J dropped 5 bases, with 17 bases sitting between them.

Written as DNA, the CDR3 is TGTGCCAGTAGTAGGGCCGGGAGTTCCGACAATGAGCAGTTCTTC. Amino acid sequence: CASSRAGSSDNEQFF. The chain employs TRBV19 and TRBJ2-1, with D perhaps matching TRBD2 (6 bases). The CDR3 has 15 residues. The ends were cut back, 4 bases at V and 5 bases at J, with 15 bases in the middle. In germline, CDR1 is LNHDA, CDR2 SQIVND (reference sequence).

The chain combines TRBV27 with TRBJ1-1; D gene ambiguous. The CDR3 runs 14 residues. Germline V gene lookup returns CDR1 MNHEY and CDR2 SMNVEV (reference sequence). V lost 3 bases to trimming and J lost 5 bases, with 13 bases between them. The CDR3 DNA reads as TGTGCCAGCAGTTTCAGGAGAGCGGGGACTGAAGCTTTCTTT. Translated, it gives CASSFRRAGTEAFF.

This chain connects TRBV7-3 to TRBJ2-1; 9 positions match TRBD2. Germline lookup yields CDR1 SGHTA and CDR2 FQGTGA. J was trimmed by 8 bases and V by 2 bases; bases with no gene match: 10. There are 16 residues in the CDR3. DNA for the CDR3: TGTGCCAGCAGCTTAGGCGGGAGGGCCGGTGTAGATGAGCAGTTCTTC. Its translation is CASSLGGRAGVDEQFF.